This TCR beta chain was sequenced during a study of control samples from healthy donors and cancer patients. The CDR3 is 12 residues long. Germline CDR1 and CDR2: GTSNPN and SVGIG (reference sequence). Trimming pared 2 bases from V and 6 bases from J, leaving 10 bases between. Using immunoSEQ multiplex PCR, the repertoire was profiled, and TCRdb retains in-frame clones only, with some absent. The data hold approximately 120,000 clones, with approximately 90% observed a single time. V and J are TRBV30 and TRBJ1-1; no reliable D call. The sample consisted of blood. The sequence derives from a human donor in good health. The donor label of this sample is uncertain. The DNA of the CDR3 is TGTGCCTGGAGTTCCGACGGAGCTGAAGCTTTCTTT. This gives the protein CAWSSDGAEAFF.